This T cell receptor beta chain originates from a study of post-analysis software for immune sequencing data. Findings and caveats of the study: Four or five TRBV segments were significantly more frequent in patients than in controls. TRBV5-6, TRBV5-1 and TRBV20-1 were among these segments.

Every TCR beta cDNA library bore unique molecular identifiers. From the PCR reads, TCRdb called clonotypes with MiXCR, one entry per CDR3 protein. The sample lists hundreds of thousands of distinct CDR3 sequences, about 32% occurring once. With 7 bases clipped from V and 13 bases from J, the junction kept 10 bases outside the gene matches. Germline CDR1 reads ENHRY; CDR2 reads SYGVKD. This CDR3 has 13 amino acids. A word on this clonotype: As yet, its antigen is unknown.

The chain employs TRBV10-3 and TRBJ2-4, with 10 bases that match TRBD1. Sequencing input: blood. This clonotype was sampled from a girl aged 10 to 17 with multiple sclerosis. The CDR3 region has the DNA TGTGCCATCACCGGGGACAGGGGCGACGGGCAGTACTTC. Translated: CAITGDRGDGQYF.